This T cell receptor beta chain was retrieved from a study of cytomegalovirus exposure and HLA in healthy donors. Study outcomes and limitations: Across HLA loci, a later analysis found differing TCR association rates, with DRB1 most and HLA-C fewest.

This CDR3 is built from 16 residues. Trimming cost V 4 bases and J 3 bases, with 18 bases left between them. Germline CDR1 reads SGHDN; CDR2 reads FVKESK. Nominal health characterized the donors when sampled, though unrecorded immune exposures were likely. As to this clone: What it recognizes is unknown.

Researchers ran the PCR with 60 Vbeta and 13 Jbeta primers. The assay was immunoSEQ multiplex PCR, and TCRdb's table has in-frame clones only and misses some. The sample gives about 90,000 clones, roughly 60% of which show up once; about 5% is in the top ten. Source material: PBMCs. The source of this sequence is a woman in her 30s in good health and CMV-seropositive. The chain recombines TRBV14 with TRBJ1-2; a possible D gene is TRBD1 (5 bases). The CDR3 bases are TGTGCCAGCAGCCGGCTGCGGGGACCCCTCGACTATGGCTACACCTTC. Amino acid sequence: CASSRLRGPLDYGYTF.